Shown below are 17 T cell receptor beta chains from a single sample sequenced in a study of blood T cell repertoires in COVID-19. This table comes from immunoSEQ multiplex PCR, and its TCRdb copy is limited to in-frame clones, with some not included. The sample lists 200,000 to 250,000 clones, roughly 86% occurring once. Sequenced material: PBMCs or T cells enriched from blood (not recorded which). The source of these receptors is a woman in her twenties or thirties with acute COVID-19.

This CDR3 reads CASSHKRGGKGTEAFF. DNA for the CDR3: TGTGCCAGTAGCCATAAACGGGGGGGGAAGGGTACTGAAGCTTTCTTT. V gene TRBV19 combines with J gene TRBJ1-1, with D possibly matching TRBD1 (5 bases). Trimming took off 6 bases at V and 5 bases at J, with 22 bases between the two ends. The CDR3 has 16 amino acids. CDR1 is LNHDA, CDR2 SQIVND, per germline (reference sequence). Drawing the rest from reference TRBV19 and TRBJ1-1, the complete variable domain is DGGITQSPKYLFRKEGQNVTLSCEQNLNHDAMYWYRQDPGQGLRLIYYSQIVNDFQKGDIAEGYSVSREKKESFPLTVTSAQKNPTAFYLCASSHKRGGKGTEAFFGQGTRLTVV.

The rearrangement links TRBV7-6 to TRBJ1-1, with TRBD1 identical over 9 bases. Germline V gene data show CDR1 as SGHVS and CDR2 as FNYEAQ. There are 13 residues in the CDR3. The J segment lost 5 bases and the V segment lost 5 bases, leaving 3 bases of the junction unmatched. CDR3 protein: CASSPGTGTEAFF. In DNA form, the CDR3 reads TGTGCCAGCAGCCCCGGGACAGGGACTGAAGCTTTCTTT.

V is TRBV6-1 and J is TRBJ1-5; D may be TRBD1 (6 bases). Per germline, CDR1 MNHNS and CDR2 SASEGT. V was shortened by 3 bases and J by 4 bases, with 13 bases between the two germline ends. This CDR3 comprises 15 residues. The CDR3 region is CASSERTVYNQPQHF. Here the CDR3 DNA reads TGTGCCAGCAGTGAGAGGACAGTCTATAATCAGCCCCAGCATTTT.

The chain carries TRBV4-1 and TRBJ2-3; D unclear. The germline V and J ends were trimmed by 1 base and 7 bases, with 18 bases remaining between them. The CDR3 totals 16 residues. CDR1 is MGHRA, CDR2 YSYEKL, per germline. The DNA for the CDR3 is TGCGCCAGCAGCCAAGGAGTTAGTGGGTCCGGGTATACGCAGTATTTT. Amino acids: CASSQGVSGSGYTQYF.

This clone has just a few counts. The rearrangement uses TRBV19 and TRBJ1-1; 11 positions agree with TRBD1. Trimming cost V 2 bases and J 0 bases; bases outside gene matches: 23. CDR3 length: 23 amino acids. CDR1 LNHDA and CDR2 SQIVND come from the germline V gene (reference sequence). CDR3 nucleotides: TGTGCCAGTAGTATATCTCTCTGGGGACAGGGGGGGAAGACGGGAGGTATGAACACTGAAGCTTTCTTT. Its translation is CASSISLWGQGGKTGGMNTEAFF.

This clone has a single count. For the CDR3, the DNA is TGTGCCAGTCGACCCGGGACAGGGGAGGAGAATTCACCCCTCCACTTT. It codes for CASRPGTGEENSPLHF. The chain carries TRBV19 and TRBJ1-6; 10 bases are shared with TRBD1. The CDR3 covers 16 residues. Germline CDR1 LNHDA, CDR2 SQIVND (reference sequence). V gave up 8 bases and J gave up 7 bases; unmatched junction bases: 11. The full variable domain, completed using reference TRBV19 and TRBJ1-6, is DGGITQSPKYLFRKEGQNVTLSCEQNLNHDAMYWYRQDPGQGLRLIYYSQIVNDFQKGDIAEGYSVSREKKESFPLTVTSAQKNPTAFYLCASRPGTGEENSPLHFGNGTRLTVT.

As to this clone: One end of the junction fails to match germline, which may point to a read error. The chain combines TRBV6-1 with TRBJ2-5, with 10 bases lining up with TRBD2. This CDR3 spans 15 amino acids. Germline V gene lookup returns CDR1 MNHNS and CDR2 SASEGT. CDR3 nucleotide sequence: TGTGCCGGCAGTGAAGAAGCGGGGGGGCAAGAGACCCAGTACTTC. Its translation is CAGSEEAGGQETQYF.

This clone was counted once. V usage is TRBV7-9 and J usage is TRBJ1-4; D possibly corresponds to TRBD1 (5 bases). The CDR3 contains 15 residues. V was clipped by 3 bases and J by 3 bases, with 11 bases between them. The germline CDR1 and CDR2 sequences are SEHNR and FQNEAQ (reference sequence). DNA of the CDR3: TGTGCCAGCAGCTTGGGCAGGGTGGCTAATGAAAAACTGTTTTTT. Its protein is CASSLGRVANEKLFF.

The rearrangement uses TRBV3-1 (or the pseudogene TRBV3-2) and TRBJ2-5; maybe TRBD1 (6 bases). The CDR3 has 15 amino acids. Trimming took off 3 bases at V and 1 base at J, with 12 bases between the two ends. The germline V gene has CDR1 LGHDT and CDR2 YNNKEL (reference sequence). The CDR3 reads CASSQGTDSQETQYF. The CDR3 bases are TGTGCCAGCAGCCAGGGGACGGACAGCCAAGAGACCCAGTACTTC.

The genes are TRBV5-1 and TRBJ2-1; the D gene is possibly TRBD2 (6 bases). The CDR3 length is 15 residues. Germline values: CDR1 SGHRS, CDR2 YFSETQ. The ends were cut back, 5 bases at V and 0 bases at J, with 12 bases in the middle. CDR3 bases: TGCGCCAGCAGTACAACCGGGAGCTCCTACAATGAGCAGTTCTTC. Translating it yields CASSTTGSSYNEQFF.

The chain joins TRBV3-1 (or the pseudogene TRBV3-2) to TRBJ1-2, with 9 bases identical to TRBD1. CDR1 and CDR2 from the germline V gene are LGHDT and YNNKEL (reference sequence). The V segment lost 2 bases and the J segment 9 bases; nucleotides outside the gene matches: 10. CDR3 length: 15 amino acids. The CDR3 reads CASSQFTGTGNSYTF. The CDR3, as DNA: TGTGCCAGCAGCCAATTCACCGGGACAGGGAATAGCTACACCTTC.

The chain combines TRBV3-1 (or the pseudogene TRBV3-2) with TRBJ1-5; tentatively, D is TRBD1 (6 bases). The V end was cut by 0 bases, the J end by 5 bases, with 11 bases between. There are 15 residues in the CDR3. Germline V gene data show CDR1 as LGHDT and CDR2 as YNNKEL (reference sequence). CDR3: CASSQDGQNDQPQHF. CDR3 bases: TGTGCCAGCAGCCAAGACGGACAGAACGATCAGCCCCAGCATTTT.

The V gene is TRBV27, the J gene TRBJ1-2, with a tentative D call TRBD1 (5 bases). With 6 bases removed from V and 4 bases from J, the gap between germline ends came to 18 bases. The CDR3 totals 15 residues. Germline-derived CDR1 and CDR2 are MNHEY and SMNVEV (reference sequence). The CDR3 nucleotides read TGTGCCAGCAGGTGGGGGAGGGAAAATAGCTATGGCTACACCTTC. This encodes CASRWGRENSYGYTF.

Remarks on this clone: Other DNA sequences in the sample encode the same CDR3. The chain employs TRBV2 and TRBJ1-2; 7 positions agree with TRBD1. The CDR3 has 13 residues. CDR1 is SNHLY, CDR2 FYNNEI, per germline. V lost 6 bases, J lost 0 bases, and 1 base stayed unmatched. CDR3 residues: CASSGTANYGYTF. CDR3 DNA: TGTGCCAGCAGCGGGACAGCTAACTATGGCTACACCTTC.

This chain uses TRBV6-5 with TRBJ2-7, with D perhaps TRBD1 (6 bases). From germline, CDR1 is MNHEY and CDR2 SVGAGI. This CDR3 is 15 amino acids long. V was shortened by 2 bases and J by 0 bases, with 11 bases between the two germline ends. CDR3 sequence reads: CASSYDTGTSYEQYF. The CDR3 bases are TGTGCCAGCAGTTACGATACAGGGACCTCCTACGAGCAGTACTTC.

The rearrangement links TRBV2 to TRBJ2-5, with 7 bases identical to TRBD1. Unmatched junction bases numbered 16, after V lost 9 bases and J lost 3 bases. Germline V CDR1 and CDR2: SNHLY, FYNNEI. The CDR3 covers 16 residues. This CDR3 is CASFRDSDVYEETQYF. CDR3 DNA sequence: TGTGCCAGTTTCCGGGACAGTGACGTTTATGAAGAGACCCAGTACTTC. The full variable domain, completed using reference TRBV2 and TRBJ2-5, is EPEVTQTPSHQVTQMGQEVILRCVPISNHLYFYWYRQILGQKVEFLVSFYNNEISEKSEIFDDQFSVERPDGSNFTLKIRSTKLEDSAMYFCASFRDSDVYEETQYFGPGTRLLVL.

The chain joins TRBV27 to TRBJ2-2; D is perhaps TRBD1 (5 bases). The CDR3 has 13 residues. The germline CDR1 and CDR2 sequences are MNHEY and SMNVEV (reference sequence). The V end was cut by 4 bases, the J end by 7 bases, with 10 bases between. Written as DNA, the CDR3 is TGTGCCAGCAGTTCGTACCAGGGCGGGGAGCTGTTTTTT. Protein sequence: CASSSYQGGELFF.